The next 7 T cell receptor beta chains were all read from a single sample in a study of TIL therapy for anti-PD-1-resistant metastatic lung cancer. Time point given: pre-treatment sample, taken before nivolumab and TIL therapy. Pleural nodules or supraclavicular lymph nodes made up most of the excised metastases sampled. The immunoSEQ assay was v3. Using immunoSEQ multiplex PCR, the repertoire was profiled, and TCRdb retains in-frame clones only, with some absent. Here the sample spans about 100,000 clones, approximately 65% being singletons. The sample consisted of tumor tissue, taken at baseline. These receptors were taken from a person between 30 and 80 years old with non-small cell lung cancer.

The V call is TRBV24-1, the J call TRBJ1-1; D not resolved. The V gene's germline CDR1 is KGHDR and CDR2 SFDVKD. The CDR3 loop spans 13 amino acids. Trimming removed 5 bases at V and 0 bases at J, with 6 bases between. DNA for the CDR3: TGTGCCACCAGTGCCTCTATGAACACTGAAGCTTTCTTT. Its protein product is CATSASMNTEAFF.

The chain joins TRBV11-2 to TRBJ1-4, with D possibly matching TRBD1 (6 bases). Per the germline V gene, CDR1 is SGHAT and CDR2 is FQNNGV. The CDR3 loop spans 14 amino acids. V dropped 1 base and J dropped 8 bases, with 11 bases sitting between them. This chain's CDR3 is CASSLGGAREKLFF. CDR3 bases: TGTGCCAGCAGCTTAGGGGGGGCGAGGGAAAAACTGTTTTTT.

This clone was observed once. The rearrangement uses TRBV25-1 and TRBJ2-2; D perhaps matches TRBD1 (6 bases). Deletions cut 4 bases from V and 1 base from J, with 13 bases between. Germline lookup yields CDR1 MGHDK and CDR2 SYGVNS. The CDR3 spans 16 residues. The CDR3 DNA reads TGTGCCAGCAGTGCAGACAGGTCATGGAACACCGGGGAGCTGTTTTTT. It encodes CASSADRSWNTGELFF. Full variable domain (rest looked up from reference TRBV25-1 and TRBJ2-2): EADIYQTPRYLVIGTGKKITLECSQTMGHDKMYWYQQDPGMELHLIHYSYGVNSTEKGDLSSESTVSRIRTEHFPLTLESARPSHTSQYLCASSADRSWNTGELFFGEGSRLTVL.

This clone occurred a few times. V usage is TRBV7-2 and J usage is TRBJ1-3, with D perhaps matching TRBD1 (6 bases). There are 13 residues in the CDR3. Germline CDR1 is SGHTA and CDR2 is FQGNSA. The V and J ends lost 6 bases and 4 bases respectively, with 10 bases between them. The CDR3 bases are TGTGCCAGCAGGGGGGCGCGGGGAAACACCATATATTTT. This sequence encodes CASRGARGNTIYF.

This sequence joins TRBV30 and TRBJ2-1, with D perhaps TRBD2 (6 bases). V lost 1 base, J lost 1 base, and 17 bases lay in between. Germline V CDR1 and CDR2: GTSNPN, SVGIG (reference sequence). The CDR3 is made up of 17 amino acids. CDR3 amino acids: CAWSALGGGGSYNEQFF. CDR3 DNA sequence: TGTGCCTGGAGTGCCCTGGGGGGTGGGGGGTCCTACAATGAGCAGTTCTTC.

This clone was observed a handful of times. As DNA, the CDR3 is TGCAGCGTTGACAGGGGAAACACCATATATTTT. Translation: CSVDRGNTIYF. The chain is built from TRBV29-1 and TRBJ1-3; D gene ambiguous. This CDR3 region has 11 residues. CDR1 and CDR2 (germline): SQVTM, ANQGSEA. Trimming took 3 bases from V and 4 from J, leaving 4 bases between them.

The V call is TRBV28, the J call TRBJ2-7; D gene unclear. Trimming took 8 bases from V and 2 from J, leaving 16 bases between them. There are 14 residues in the CDR3. The V gene's germline CDR1 is MDHEN and CDR2 SYDVKM. The CDR3 is CASETRFPPYEQYF. DNA of the CDR3: TGTGCCAGCGAAACCCGATTCCCTCCCTACGAGCAGTACTTC.